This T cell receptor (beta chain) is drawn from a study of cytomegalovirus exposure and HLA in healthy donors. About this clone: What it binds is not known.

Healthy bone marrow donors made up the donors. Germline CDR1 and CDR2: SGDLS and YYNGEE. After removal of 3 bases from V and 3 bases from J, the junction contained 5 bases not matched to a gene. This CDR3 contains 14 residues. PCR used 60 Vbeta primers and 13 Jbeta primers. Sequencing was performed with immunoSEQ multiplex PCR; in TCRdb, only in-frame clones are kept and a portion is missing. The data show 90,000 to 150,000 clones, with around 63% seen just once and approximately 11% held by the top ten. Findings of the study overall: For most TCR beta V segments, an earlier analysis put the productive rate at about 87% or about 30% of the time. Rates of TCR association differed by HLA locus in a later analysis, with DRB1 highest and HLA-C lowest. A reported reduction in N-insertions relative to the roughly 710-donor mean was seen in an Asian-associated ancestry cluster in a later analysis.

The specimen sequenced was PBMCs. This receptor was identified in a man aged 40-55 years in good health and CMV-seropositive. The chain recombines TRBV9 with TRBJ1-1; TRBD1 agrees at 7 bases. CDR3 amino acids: CASSEATGYTEAFF. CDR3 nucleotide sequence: TGTGCCAGCAGCGAAGCGACAGGGTACACTGAAGCTTTCTTT.